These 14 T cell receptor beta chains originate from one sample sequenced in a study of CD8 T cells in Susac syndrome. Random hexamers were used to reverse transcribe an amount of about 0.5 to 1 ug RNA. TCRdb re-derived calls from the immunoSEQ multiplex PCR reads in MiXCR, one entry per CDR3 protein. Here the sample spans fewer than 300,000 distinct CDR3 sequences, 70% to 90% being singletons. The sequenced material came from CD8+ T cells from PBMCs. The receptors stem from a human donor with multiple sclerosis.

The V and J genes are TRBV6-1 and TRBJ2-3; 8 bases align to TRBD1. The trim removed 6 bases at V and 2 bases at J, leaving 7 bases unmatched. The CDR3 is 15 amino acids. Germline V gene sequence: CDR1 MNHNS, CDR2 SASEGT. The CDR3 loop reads CASRTGTGPTDTQYF. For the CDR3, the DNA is TGTGCCAGCAGAACCGGGACAGGACCCACAGATACGCAGTATTTT.

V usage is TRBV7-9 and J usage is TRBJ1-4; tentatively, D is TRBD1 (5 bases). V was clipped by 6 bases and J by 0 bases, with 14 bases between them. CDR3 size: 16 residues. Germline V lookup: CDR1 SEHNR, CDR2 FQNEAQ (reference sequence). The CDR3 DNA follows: TGTGCCAGCAGTCATAGCGGGGCAGCAACTAATGAAAAACTGTTTTTT. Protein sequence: CASSHSGAATNEKLFF.

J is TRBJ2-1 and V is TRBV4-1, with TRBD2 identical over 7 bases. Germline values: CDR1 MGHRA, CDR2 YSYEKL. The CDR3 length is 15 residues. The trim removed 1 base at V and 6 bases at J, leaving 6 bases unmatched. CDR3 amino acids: CASSQVAGERNEQFF. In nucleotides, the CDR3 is TGCGCCAGCAGCCAAGTGGCGGGAGAACGCAATGAGCAGTTCTTC.

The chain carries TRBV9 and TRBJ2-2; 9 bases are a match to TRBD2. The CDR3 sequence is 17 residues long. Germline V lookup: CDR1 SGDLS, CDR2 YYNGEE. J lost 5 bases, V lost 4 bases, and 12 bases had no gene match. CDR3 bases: TGTGCCAGCAGCTCCAATAAGGGACTAGCCGGTACCGGGGAGCTGTTTTTT. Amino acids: CASSSNKGLAGTGELFF. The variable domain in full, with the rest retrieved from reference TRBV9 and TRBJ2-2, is DSGVTQTPKHLITATGQRVTLRCSPRSGDLSVYWYQQSLDQGLQFLIQYYNGEERAKGNILERFSAQQFPDLHSELNLSSLELGDSALYFCASSSNKGLAGTGELFFGEGSRLTVL.

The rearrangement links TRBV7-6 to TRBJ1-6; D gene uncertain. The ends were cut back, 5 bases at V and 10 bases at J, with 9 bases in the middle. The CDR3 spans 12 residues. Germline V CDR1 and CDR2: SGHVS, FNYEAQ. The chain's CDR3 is CASSQKGSPLHF. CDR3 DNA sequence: TGTGCCAGCAGCCAGAAAGGGTCACCCCTCCACTTT.

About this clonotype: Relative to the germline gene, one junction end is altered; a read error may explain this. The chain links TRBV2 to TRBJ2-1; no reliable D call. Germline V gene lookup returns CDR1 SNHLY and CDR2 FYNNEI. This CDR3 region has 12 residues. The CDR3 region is CASSPEYSEQFF. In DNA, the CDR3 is TGTGCCAGCAGTCCCGAATACAGTGAGCAGTTCTTC.

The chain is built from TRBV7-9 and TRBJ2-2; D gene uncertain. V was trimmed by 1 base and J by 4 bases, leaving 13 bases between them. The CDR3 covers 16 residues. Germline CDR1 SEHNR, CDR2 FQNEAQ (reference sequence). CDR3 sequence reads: CASSLGLIQGTGELFF. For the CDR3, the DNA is TGTGCCAGCAGCTTAGGACTTATACAAGGCACCGGGGAGCTGTTTTTT.

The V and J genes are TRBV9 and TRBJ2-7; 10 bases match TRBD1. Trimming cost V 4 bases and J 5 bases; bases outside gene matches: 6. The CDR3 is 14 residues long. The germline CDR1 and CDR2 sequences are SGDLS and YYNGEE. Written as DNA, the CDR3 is TGTGCCAGCAGCCCTTGGACAGGGGGGAACGAGCAGTACTTC. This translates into CASSPWTGGNEQYF.

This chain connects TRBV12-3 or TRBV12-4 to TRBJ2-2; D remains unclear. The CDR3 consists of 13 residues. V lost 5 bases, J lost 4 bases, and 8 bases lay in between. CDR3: CASSLLLTGELFF. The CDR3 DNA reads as TGTGCCAGCAGTCTTCTCCTCACCGGGGAGCTGTTTTTT.

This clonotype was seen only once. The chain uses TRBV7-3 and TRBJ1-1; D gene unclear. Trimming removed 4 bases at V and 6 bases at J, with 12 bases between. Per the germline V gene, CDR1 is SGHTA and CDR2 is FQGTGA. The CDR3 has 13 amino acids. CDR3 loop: CASSYVTGAEAFF. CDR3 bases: TGTGCCAGCAGCTATGTGACGGGCGCTGAAGCTTTCTTT.

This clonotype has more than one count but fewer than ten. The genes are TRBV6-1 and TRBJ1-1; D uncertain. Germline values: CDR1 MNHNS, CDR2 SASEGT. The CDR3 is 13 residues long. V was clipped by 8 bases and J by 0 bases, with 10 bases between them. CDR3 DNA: TGTGCCAGCCAATACAGCATGAACACTGAAGCTTTCTTT. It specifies CASQYSMNTEAFF.

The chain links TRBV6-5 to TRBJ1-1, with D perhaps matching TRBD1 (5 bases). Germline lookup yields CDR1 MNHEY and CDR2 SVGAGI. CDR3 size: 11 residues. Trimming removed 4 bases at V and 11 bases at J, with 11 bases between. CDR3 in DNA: TGTGCCAGCAGTTGGGGGGGGTTTGCTTTCTTT. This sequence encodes CASSWGGFAFF.

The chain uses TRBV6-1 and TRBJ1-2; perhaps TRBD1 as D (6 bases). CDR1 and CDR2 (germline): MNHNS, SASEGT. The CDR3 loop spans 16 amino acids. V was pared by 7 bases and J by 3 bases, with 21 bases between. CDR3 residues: CASTPENRVMDYGYTF. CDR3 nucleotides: TGTGCCAGCACGCCAGAGAACAGGGTGATGGACTATGGCTACACCTTC.

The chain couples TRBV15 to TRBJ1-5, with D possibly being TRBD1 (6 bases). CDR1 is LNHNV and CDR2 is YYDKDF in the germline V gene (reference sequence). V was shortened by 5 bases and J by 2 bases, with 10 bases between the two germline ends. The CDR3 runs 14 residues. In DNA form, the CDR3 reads TGTGCCACCAGCCTAGACAGGCGCAATCAGCCCCAGCATTTT. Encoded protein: CATSLDRRNQPQHF.